This TCR beta chain was recovered during a study of regulatory T cells in long-lasting Graves disease. Time point defined: newly diagnosed GD, antithyroid drugs for less than 3 months. Isolated PBMC RNA provided the starting material for the TCR library. Looked up from germline, CDR1 is GTSNPN and CDR2 is SVGIG (reference sequence). CDR3 length: 15 residues. The trim removed 3 bases at V and 1 base at J, leaving 5 bases unmatched. Library construction for TCR beta used iRepertoire HTBI primers and Arm-PCR of CDR3 regions. Via MiXCR, TCRdb re-called the multiplex PCR reads, giving one row per CDR3 protein. Counted here are about 360,000 distinct CDR3 sequences, under 20% occurring once; the ten biggest clones make up 20%. These data were likewise used in another study, on T cells in Graves' hyperthyroidism and ophthalmopathy. That publication notes: With the HTBI primer set, the TCR CDR3 went through a first round of RT-PCR.

The rearrangement uses TRBV30 and TRBJ2-1; TRBD2 aligns across 8 bases. The sample in question was peripheral blood mononuclear cells (PBMCs), obtained at new diagnosis, from a patient treated with antithyroid drugs. The TCR was taken from a young woman with Graves disease. The CDR3 loop reads CAWRESGGSYNEQFF. Written as DNA, the CDR3 is TGTGCCTGGAGAGAGAGCGGGGGTTCCTACAATGAGCAGTTCTTC. The variable domain in full, with the rest retrieved from reference TRBV30 and TRBJ2-1, is SQTIHQWPATLVQPVGSPLSLECTVEGTSNPNLYWYRQAAGRGLQLLFYSVGIGQISSEVPQNLSASRPQDRQFILSSKKLLLSDSGFYLCAWRESGGSYNEQFFGPGTRLTVL.